This TCR beta chain appears in the sequencing data of a study of beta chain features in type 1 diabetes. Study background: The number of sorted cells examined across all samples was fewer than 110,000,000. General observations from the study: Among all four CD4+ subsets, Type 1 diabetes patients had TCRB CDR3s that were moderately but significantly shorter. Any HLA type influence on TCRB rearrangement was left unresolved here. The study found that naive, central memory and Treg TCRB repertoires appeared more similar in patients than in healthy donors.

J lost 4 bases, V lost 0 bases, and 2 bases had no gene match. Germline-derived CDR1 and CDR2 are MNHEY and SVGAGI. The CDR3 has 15 amino acids. Every donor had blood drawn once into heparin, around 120 mL on average. Of the isolated RNA, all was reverse transcribed, and so the sequenced material was expressed TCRB transcripts. The table came from immunoSEQ multiplex PCR; TCRdb's copy has only in-frame clones and leaves some out. The data contain hundreds of thousands of clones, roughly 13% of them seen just once; the ten biggest clones take up just under 0.04%. This clone was found a few times. Its target is unknown.

This TCR was recovered from a man in his late teens or twenties with type 1 diabetes. The V gene is TRBV6-5, the J gene TRBJ1-4; 7 positions match TRBD1. Specimen: naive CD4+ T cells from blood. CDR3 in amino acids: CASSYSTGVNEKLFF. The CDR3 region has the DNA TGTGCCAGCAGTTACTCTACAGGGGTTAATGAAAAACTGTTTTTT.